The 6 T cell receptor beta chains listed next were all sequenced from one sample in a study of shared clonotypes between healthy human individuals. Here immunoSEQ multiplex PCR was the method, and the copy in TCRdb shows in-frame clones only, minus some. The sample shows roughly 2,300,000 clones, just under 95% of them seen only once. The specimen sequenced was naive CD4+ T cells from PBMCs. Subset: CD45RA+ positively selected. The receptors shown here come from a man between 18 and 29 years old in good health. Some clones in this sample may be carry-over from other donors' samples.

Details on this clone: Other DNA sequences in this specimen translate into the identical CDR3. V and J are TRBV28 and TRBJ1-1, with D uncertain. Germline V lookup: CDR1 MDHEN, CDR2 SYDVKM. Trimming removed 6 bases at V and 4 bases at J, with 9 bases between. CDR3 length equals 12 residues. As DNA, the CDR3 is TGTGCCAGCAGCCTCCGGGGCACTGAAGCTTTCTTT. This encodes CASSLRGTEAFF.

V gene TRBV25-1 combines with J gene TRBJ2-1; 9 positions match TRBD2. J was trimmed by 0 bases and V by 4 bases; bases with no gene match: 4. The CDR3 spans 16 residues. Per the germline V gene, CDR1 is MGHDK and CDR2 is SYGVNS. Here the CDR3 reads CASSGTSAISYNEQFF. CDR3 in DNA: TGTGCCAGCAGTGGGACTAGCGCTATCTCCTACAATGAGCAGTTCTTC.

The chain recombines TRBV7-8 with TRBJ2-1; weak D call: TRBD2 (5 bases). Germline assignment: CDR1 SGHVS and CDR2 FQNEAQ. This CDR3 contains 14 residues. V shed 0 bases and J shed 7 bases, with 10 bases lying between them. The CDR3 loop is CASSLARTLNEQFF. CDR3 coding DNA: TGTGCCAGCAGCTTAGCGAGGACTCTGAATGAGCAGTTCTTC.

This chain joins TRBV28 and TRBJ1-5; no firm D call. The germline V gene encodes CDR1 MDHEN and CDR2 SYDVKM. CDR3 length equals 14 residues. V lost 6 bases to trimming and J lost 6 bases, with 15 bases between them. Here the CDR3 DNA reads TGTGCCAGCAGACACCCAAGGTGGGCTCAGCCCCAGCATTTT. Protein product: CASRHPRWAQPQHF.

V and J are TRBV28 and TRBJ2-4, with D tentatively TRBD1 (6 bases). The CDR3 is made up of 13 amino acids. Looked up from germline, CDR1 is MDHEN and CDR2 is SYDVKM. Trimming took off 3 bases at V and 10 bases at J, with 13 bases between the two ends. CDR3 residues: CASSFFQGNIQYF. CDR3 in DNA: TGTGCCAGCAGTTTTTTTCAGGGGAATATTCAGTACTTC. Using reference TRBV28 and TRBJ2-4 for the parts outside the CDR3, the full variable domain is DVKVTQSSRYLVKRTGEKVFLECVQDMDHENMFWYRQDPGLGLRLIYFSYDVKMKEKGDIPEGYSVSREKKERFSLILESASTNQTSMYLCASSFFQGNIQYFGAGTRLSVL.

The V and J genes are TRBV18 and TRBJ2-7; D unresolved. The CDR3 totals 14 residues. Germline loops: CDR1 KGHSH, CDR2 LQKENI. Trimming pared 2 bases from V and 3 bases from J, leaving 11 bases between. The DNA for the CDR3 is TGTGCCAGCTCACCAACCGGTAGGGACTACGAGCAGTACTTC. Its translation: CASSPTGRDYEQYF.